The entry below describes one TCR beta chain. Its specific antigen is unknown. No much larger clone is present one base from it, and per-base qualities are unavailable. V is pared back by 7 bases and J by 4 bases, with 11 bases lying between the germline termini. In the germline V gene, CDR1 corresponds to MGHDK and CDR2 to SYGVNS. Taken from cysteine to phenylalanine, the CDR3 has 13 residues. Just CDR3 DNA is preserved here, 39 bases in frame from base 1. Donors formed part of the validation cohort, which comprised over a hundred subjects and was distinct from the first cohort of 670 or so subjects. The data were obtained in a study of cytomegalovirus exposure and HLA in healthy donors (dated by TCRdb to the late 2010s). At the level of the whole study: According to a later analysis, one platform produced both the roughly 120 validation repertoires and the 730 or so repertoires of the first cohort. The study was designed to test whether signatures of past pathogen exposure could be identified by cataloging public T cell receptors. High-throughput TCR immunosequencing, statistical association of individual TCRs with disease status, and machine learning were combined to predict cytomegalovirus infection status. A separate validation cohort of approximately 120 different subjects was used in addition to the roughly 700-subject first cohort.

Library preparation used the immunoSEQ multiplex PCR assay. The study's own analysis went as follows. A statistical classification framework was built for diagnosing cytomegalovirus status from the catalog of TCR beta chain sequences. Here the immuneACCESS table is served through TCRdb, limited to in-frame sequences with V and J called. Missing clones are a known gap in these copies; in checked studies unresolved V genes cover under half, and the rest lacks a known reason. V, J and clone size derive from that table, while D and trimming were established from the DNA sequence. A total of fewer than 85,000 clones appear in this sample, approximately 96% of them only once. The ten largest clonotypes hold 1.3% of the sample. The study at large found these results: Across donors, most TCR sequences were observed very rarely, whereas some public TCRs were present in many individuals. Of the cluster scores, around 95% were above 0 in a later analysis, which found that TCRs clustered in the first cohort also tended to co-occur in the approximately 110 validation repertoires. All 120 or so repertoires were used to score co-occurrence in the validation cohort in a later analysis, because that analysis had no HLA typing for the cohort. In the study, 150 to 200 TCR beta chains were listed as associated with cytomegalovirus. The authors suggested that the approach could potentially be generalized to other disease states and immunological phenotypes. In vitro tests confirmed that a few of the cytomegalovirus-associated TCR beta chains recognize cytomegalovirus antigens. In both the original and validation cohorts, the classifier was reported to diagnose cytomegalovirus status with high specificity and sensitivity.

This receptor was obtained from a young woman in good health and CMV-seronegative. The sample consisted of PBMCs. The chain is made from TRBV25-1 and TRBJ2-1; perhaps TRBD2 is the D gene, with 5 bases matching. The DNA sequence follows: TGTGCCAGCACGGCGGGCCTGTACAATGAGCAGTTCTTC. Its translation reads: CASTAGLYNEQFF.